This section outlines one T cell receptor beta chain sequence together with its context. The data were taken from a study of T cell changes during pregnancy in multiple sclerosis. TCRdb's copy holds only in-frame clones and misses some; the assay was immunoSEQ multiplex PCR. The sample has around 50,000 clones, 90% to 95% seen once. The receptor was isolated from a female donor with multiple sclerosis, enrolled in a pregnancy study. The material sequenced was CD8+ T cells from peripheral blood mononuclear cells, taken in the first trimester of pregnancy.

For the CDR3, the DNA is TGTGCCAGCAGTGTCCACGGGGAAGGCTACACCTTC. Residues: CASSVHGEGYTF. The chain joins TRBV6-1 to TRBJ1-2; D gene ambiguous. The V end was cut by 4 bases, the J end by 8 bases, with 11 bases between. This CDR3 has 12 residues. Germline loops: CDR1 MNHNS, CDR2 SASEGT.